This TCR beta chain was recovered during a study of CD8 T cell repertoires and HIV-1 epitope variants. Trimming took off 7 bases at V and 0 bases at J, with 13 bases between the two ends. The CDR3 covers 14 residues. CDR1 and CDR2 from the germline V gene are SGHDT and YYEEEE. Sequenced by immunoSEQ multiplex PCR; TCRdb stores in-frame clones only, minus some. The sample records about 4,800 clones, 55% to 70% being singletons. This clone was found a few times. Antigen: not known. The TCR comes from a male donor with HIV. The source material was cultured CD8+ T cells derived from PBMCs. This chain connects TRBV5-6 to TRBJ1-1, with D perhaps TRBD1 (5 bases). CDR3 DNA sequence: TGTGCCAGCGGAAGGGGTGGGATGAACACTGAAGCTTTCTTT. Translation: CASGRGGMNTEAFF.